The 15 T cell receptor beta chains in this list originate from one sample, sequenced in a study of regulatory T cells in long-lasting Graves disease. Time point in this sample: newly diagnosed GD, antithyroid drugs for less than 3 months. Construction of the TCR library relied on RNA isolated from PBMCs. Construction of TCR beta libraries relied on iRepertoire HTBI primers and on Arm-PCR targeting CDR3 regions. TCRdb redid the calling of the multiplex PCR reads with MiXCR, one entry per CDR3 protein. The data show approximately 540,000 distinct CDR3 sequences, with more than 10% seen just once and approximately 9.6% held by the top ten. These records were also assigned to another study, of T cells in Graves' hyperthyroidism and ophthalmopathy.

The sequencing used peripheral blood mononuclear cells (PBMCs), collected at new diagnosis, from a patient treated with antithyroid drugs. The receptors derive from a woman in her thirties with Graves disease.

This clonotype was counted many times. The genes are TRBV30 and TRBJ2-3; D is possibly TRBD1 (6 bases). Trimming took off 6 bases at V and 3 bases at J, with 10 bases between the two ends. The germline gives CDR1 GTSNPN, CDR2 SVGIG (reference sequence). The CDR3 is 12 amino acids. As DNA, the CDR3 is TGTGCCTGCGGCAGGGGTACAGATACGCAGTATTTT. It is translated as CACGRGTDTQYF.

This clonotype was found a few times. V is TRBV7-2 and J is TRBJ2-2; no reliable D call. This CDR3 spans 15 amino acids. With 3 bases removed from V and 0 bases from J, the gap between germline ends came to 8 bases. CDR1 is SGHTA and CDR2 is FQGNSA in the germline V gene. The CDR3 DNA reads as TGTGCCAGCAGCTTTAGGGTTACGAACACCGGGGAGCTGTTTTTT. Residues: CASSFRVTNTGELFF. The whole variable domain, filled in from reference TRBV7-2 and TRBJ2-2, reads GAGVSQSPSNKVTEKGKDVELRCDPISGHTALYWYRQSLGQGLEFLIYFQGNSAPDKSGLPSDRFSAERTGGSVSTLTIQRTQQEDSAVYLCASSFRVTNTGELFFGEGSRLTVL.

Turning to this clonotype: A single base separates this from a much larger clone, so it may be a read error. V is TRBV11-1 and J is TRBJ2-4, with D perhaps TRBD2 (7 bases). Germline assignment: CDR1 SGHAT and CDR2 FQDESV (reference sequence). The CDR3 runs to 15 residues. V was trimmed by 6 bases and J by 13 bases, leaving 25 bases between them. The CDR3 DNA reads TGTGCCAGCAGTCACCGGGGGGCATCCTACAATGAGCAGTACTTC. As protein: CASSHRGASYNEQYF.

This chain joins TRBV10-2 and TRBJ2-3; the match to TRBD2 covers 10 bases. The J segment lost 6 bases and the V segment lost 4 bases, leaving 7 bases of the junction unmatched. The CDR3 runs to 15 residues. The V gene's germline CDR1 is WSHSY and CDR2 SAAADI. The CDR3 is CASSAASGREDTQYF. CDR3 bases: TGCGCCAGCAGTGCGGCTAGCGGGAGAGAGGATACGCAGTATTTT.

This clonotype appeared a few times. The chain carries TRBV9 and TRBJ2-7; D not certain. The germline V gene encodes CDR1 SGDLS and CDR2 YYNGEE. The V end was cut by 0 bases, the J end by 5 bases, with 6 bases between. CDR3 length: 12 amino acids. The CDR3, as DNA: TGTGCCAGCAGCGTAGGGGTGGACGAGCAGTACTTC. Translation gives CASSVGVDEQYF.

This clonotype appeared many times. J is TRBJ1-4 and V is TRBV12-3 or TRBV12-4; 10 positions match TRBD1. The length of the CDR3 is 15 residues. After removal of 5 bases from V and 6 bases from J, the junction contained 6 bases not matched to a gene. Here the CDR3 DNA reads TGTGCCAGCAGTGAAAGACAGGGGGCGGATGAAAAACTGTTTTTT. Its translation is CASSERQGADEKLFF.

This clonotype was recorded at least ten times. The chain joins TRBV5-1 to TRBJ1-1; 9 bases agree with TRBD1. The CDR3 loop spans 16 amino acids. The trim removed 0 bases at V and 1 base at J, leaving 4 bases unmatched. Germline CDR1 and CDR2: SGHRS and YFSETQ. This chain's CDR3 is CASSLGTGVWNTEAFF. Written as DNA, the CDR3 is TGCGCCAGCAGCTTGGGGACAGGGGTTTGGAACACTGAAGCTTTCTTT.

This clonotype showed up many times. The chain couples TRBV28 to TRBJ2-1, with D tentatively TRBD2 (5 bases). The CDR3 is 15 amino acids. In germline, CDR1 is MDHEN, CDR2 SYDVKM. V gave up 8 bases and J gave up 8 bases, with 22 bases separating them. CDR3 residues: CASLRRGGYSDEQFF. CDR3 DNA sequence: TGTGCCAGCCTCCGTCGTGGAGGATATAGTGATGAGCAGTTCTTC. The whole variable domain, remainder taken from reference TRBV28 and TRBJ2-1, is DVKVTQSSRYLVKRTGEKVFLECVQDMDHENMFWYRQDPGLGLRLIYFSYDVKMKEKGDIPEGYSVSREKKERFSLILESASTNQTSMYLCASLRRGGYSDEQFFGPGTRLTVL.

This chain connects TRBV19 to TRBJ2-1, with D maybe TRBD2 (6 bases). The CDR3 extends over 15 amino acids. Germline V gene sequence: CDR1 LNHDA, CDR2 SQIVND (reference sequence). V was clipped by 5 bases and J by 2 bases, with 13 bases between them. CDR3 sequence (DNA): TGTGCCAGTAGTGGGGTAGCGGAACCCTACAATGAGCAGTTCTTC. Its protein product is CASSGVAEPYNEQFF.

This clonotype was seen ten or more times. The gene calls are TRBV27 and TRBJ2-3; 7 bases line up with TRBD1. Looked up from germline, CDR1 is MNHEY and CDR2 is SMNVEV (reference sequence). The trim removed 4 bases at V and 2 bases at J, leaving 3 bases unmatched. This CDR3 is 14 amino acids long. CDR3 loop: CASSSGGYTDTQYF. CDR3 DNA: TGTGCCAGCAGTTCAGGGGGATACACAGATACGCAGTATTTT.

This clonotype was seen ten or more times. The chain combines TRBV11-2 with TRBJ2-5; D may correspond to TRBD1 or TRBD2 (5 bases each). Trimming removed 6 bases from V and 2 bases from J, with 16 bases in between. Germline V gene lookup returns CDR1 SGHAT and CDR2 FQNNGV. CDR3 length equals 15 residues. In DNA, the CDR3 is TGTGCCAGCAGACTAGGTGGGGGTTTACAAGAGACCCAGTACTTC. Amino acids: CASRLGGGLQETQYF.

This clonotype was counted ten times or more. The V call is TRBV4-1, the J call TRBJ2-2, with D perhaps TRBD2 (5 bases). Germline CDR1 reads MGHRA; CDR2 reads YSYEKL. Trimming took off 1 base at V and 6 bases at J, with 6 bases between the two ends. The length of the CDR3 is 13 residues. The CDR3 region is CASSQGGPGELFF. The CDR3 DNA is TGCGCCAGCAGCCAAGGAGGGCCCGGGGAGCTGTTTTTT.

This chain uses TRBV5-6 with TRBJ2-1, with D possibly TRBD2 on 5 matching bases. Looked up from germline, CDR1 is SGHDT and CDR2 is YYEEEE. Trimming left V 4 bases short and J 0 bases short, with 14 bases between. The CDR3 has 16 amino acids. This chain's CDR3 is CASSPGSGFSYNEQFF. CDR3 coding DNA: TGTGCCAGCAGCCCCGGAAGCGGATTCTCCTACAATGAGCAGTTCTTC.

This clonotype was counted ten times or more. This chain joins TRBV3-1 and TRBJ2-6; D not resolved. There are 14 residues in the CDR3. The V end was cut by 7 bases, the J end by 4 bases, with 11 bases between. The germline V gene encodes CDR1 LGHDT and CDR2 YNNKEL (reference sequence). The CDR3 reads CASTPRSGANVLTF. In DNA form, the CDR3 reads TGTGCCAGCACCCCCCGCTCGGGGGCCAACGTCCTGACTTTC.

This clonotype was counted at least ten times. The rearrangement joins TRBV10-3 to TRBJ1-4; D might be TRBD1 (5 bases). Trimming pared 2 bases from V and 10 bases from J, leaving 23 bases between. Germline V lookup: CDR1 ENHRY, CDR2 SYGVKD. There are 17 residues in the CDR3. CDR3 nucleotide sequence: TGTGCCATCAGTGAGAGCCTAGGACATTCCTCGGGAGGAAAACTGTTTTTT. It is translated as CAISESLGHSSGGKLFF.